The present TCR beta chain was sequenced within a study of cytomegalovirus exposure and HLA in healthy donors. Overall study findings and caveats: Per published accounts, TCR beta sequences correctly predicted the HLA-A and HLA-B alleles of most subjects. One variant, a missense change in DCLRE1C, was linked in a later analysis to TCR beta V- and J-gene trimming.

After removal of 6 bases from V and 1 base from J, the junction contained 6 bases not matched to a gene. Germline values: CDR1 MGHRA, CDR2 YSYEKL. The CDR3 sequence is 15 residues long. The PCR used 60 Vbeta and 13 Jbeta primers. Libraries were prepared by immunoSEQ multiplex PCR; TCRdb keeps only in-frame clonotypes and omits some of them. The sample table includes approximately 120,000 clones. Of note for this clone: Its antigen remains unidentified.

Sequencing was done on a sample of PBMCs. This rearrangement joins TRBV4-1 to TRBJ1-5, with TRBD1 matching 7 bases. The TCR originated in a man in his forties in good health and CMV-seronegative. CDR3 loop: CASRTGMKSNQPQHF. The CDR3 region has the DNA TGCGCCAGCAGGACAGGGATGAAAAGCAATCAGCCCCAGCATTTT.